Presented here are 15 T cell receptor beta chains from one specimen sequenced in a study of shared clonotypes between healthy human individuals. The repertoire was sequenced with immunoSEQ multiplex PCR; TCRdb's copy has only in-frame clones and lacks some. The table records over 2 million clones, about 95% of them present only once. The sample consisted of naive CD4+ T cells sorted from blood. The subset denotes: CD45RA+ positively selected. These receptors were obtained from a man between 18 and 35 years old in good health.

The rearrangement joins TRBV7-9 to TRBJ2-1; the D gene is possibly TRBD1 (5 bases). CDR1 and CDR2 (germline): SEHNR, FQNEAQ (reference sequence). Trimming stripped 1 base from V and 1 base from J, with 11 bases between. This CDR3 region has 16 residues. CDR3 nucleotide sequence: TGTGCCAGCAGCTTAGGGGCAGGGTTATCCTACAATGAGCAGTTCTTC. Translating gives CASSLGAGLSYNEQFF.

CDR3: CASSSWTSGQETQYF. CDR3 coding DNA: TGTGCCAGCAGTTCCTGGACTAGCGGCCAAGAGACCCAGTACTTC. This rearrangement joins TRBV6-1 to TRBJ2-5; 10 bases match TRBD2. This CDR3 comprises 15 residues. Germline loops: CDR1 MNHNS, CDR2 SASEGT. The ends lost 5 bases at V and 1 base at J; junction bases unmatched: 4.

The chain links TRBV6-1 to TRBJ1-6; D not resolved. CDR3 length equals 12 residues. V lost 4 bases to trimming and J lost 10 bases, with 8 bases between them. Germline CDR1 and CDR2: MNHNS and SASEGT. CDR3 amino acids: CASSGNTSPLHF. CDR3 nucleotides: TGTGCCAGCAGTGGTAACACCTCACCCCTCCACTTT.

V usage is TRBV7-2 and J usage is TRBJ1-1, with D uncertain. Trimming took off 5 bases at V and 0 bases at J, with 13 bases between the two ends. The CDR3 spans 15 residues. The germline V gene encodes CDR1 SGHTA and CDR2 FQGNSA. In nucleotides, the CDR3 is TGTGCCAGCAGCCCGCCTTTGGTCATGAACACTGAAGCTTTCTTT. Encoded protein: CASSPPLVMNTEAFF.

This chain uses TRBV4-2 with TRBJ1-1; D gene uncertain. The CDR3 has 16 residues. Germline V lookup: CDR1 LGHNA, CDR2 YNFKEQ. V was pared by 0 bases and J by 0 bases, with 11 bases between. CDR3 region: CASSQEPRAMNTEAFF. In DNA, the CDR3 is TGTGCCAGCAGCCAAGAACCAAGGGCCATGAACACTGAAGCTTTCTTT.

This clone has just a few counts. V and J are TRBV5-6 and TRBJ2-3, with TRBD2 identical over 8 bases. Germline CDR1 and CDR2: SGHDT and YYEEEE. V lost 2 bases and J lost 4; bases outside the gene matches: 9. This CDR3 spans 16 amino acids. CDR3 amino acids: CASSFGAAGEADTQYF. The CDR3 DNA reads TGTGCCAGCAGCTTCGGGGCAGCGGGAGAGGCAGATACGCAGTATTTT.

This sequence joins TRBV10-3 and TRBJ2-7; possibly TRBD2 for D (5 bases). Trimming left V 1 base short and J 9 bases short, with 25 bases between. CDR3 length: 17 residues. The germline V gene encodes CDR1 ENHRY and CDR2 SYGVKD. This CDR3 reads CAISELPGLTDTRGQYF. In DNA form, the CDR3 reads TGTGCCATCAGTGAGTTACCTGGCTTGACCGACACTCGGGGGCAGTACTTC.

This clone appeared a single time. This sample includes further DNA sequences coding for the same CDR3. This chain uses TRBV5-1 with TRBJ1-2; D is unresolved. The CDR3 is 14 residues long. Germline CDR1 reads SGHRS; CDR2 reads YFSETQ. V lost 5 bases and J 0 bases, leaving 11 bases between the germline ends. This CDR3 reads CASSPGGSNYGYTF. The CDR3 bases are TGCGCCAGCAGTCCTGGCGGCTCTAACTATGGCTACACCTTC.

The chain carries TRBV5-1 and TRBJ1-6, with 8 bases that match TRBD1. V lost 0 bases to trimming and J lost 5 bases; unmatched junction nucleotides: 4. CDR3 size: 16 residues. CDR1 SGHRS and CDR2 YFSETQ come from the germline V gene. The CDR3 loop reads CASSLGQGANNSPLHF. The CDR3 DNA follows: TGCGCCAGCAGCTTGGGGCAGGGGGCTAATAATTCACCCCTCCACTTT.

The chain recombines TRBV5-6 with TRBJ2-5, with TRBD1 identical over 8 bases. Looked up from germline, CDR1 is SGHDT and CDR2 is YYEEEE. The V gene end was trimmed by 4 bases and the J gene end by 4 bases; junction bases not matched to a gene: 6. The CDR3 covers 14 residues. DNA of the CDR3: TGTGCCAGCAGCCGACCGACAGGGGCAGAGACCCAGTACTTC. Translation gives CASSRPTGAETQYF.

With regard to this clone: The conserved phenylalanine or tryptophan normally closing the CDR3 is absent here, so this likely arose from a read error. It is unclear where the CDR3 begins or ends on the DNA, so no DNA is shown, and the CDR3 is as TCRdb lists it. The rearrangement uses TRBV19 and TRBJ2-7; TRBD1 is taken as the D call from the table, unchecked against the DNA. Germline values: CDR1 LNHDA, CDR2 SQIVND (reference sequence). Including both end residues, the CDR3 is 11 amino acids long. The CDR3 protein is CASSTTGQPPS.

This chain links TRBV6-5 with TRBJ2-3, with 7 positions matching TRBD1. The V and J ends lost 4 bases and 7 bases, in that order; junction bases with no gene match: 5. Germline loops: CDR1 MNHEY, CDR2 SVGAGI. The CDR3 totals 13 residues. CDR3 sequence (DNA): TGTGCCAGCAGTTTCGGGACAGTCTATACGCAGTATTTT. This codes for CASSFGTVYTQYF.

The chain combines TRBV27 with TRBJ2-7; 11 positions agree with TRBD2. The CDR3 runs to 15 residues. In germline, CDR1 is MNHEY, CDR2 SMNVEV (reference sequence). The V gene end was trimmed by 5 bases and the J gene end by 0 bases; junction bases not matched to a gene: 3. The CDR3 DNA is TGTGCCAGCAGTAGACTAGCGGGATTCTCCTACGAGCAGTACTTC. This encodes CASSRLAGFSYEQYF.

CDR3 DNA sequence: TGTGCCAGTAGTGTACCACAGGGGAGCAATCAGCCCCAGCATTTT. Encoded protein: CASSVPQGSNQPQHF. V usage is TRBV19 and J usage is TRBJ1-5, with 7 bases identical to TRBD1. This CDR3 is 15 amino acids long. Germline V gives CDR1 LNHDA, CDR2 SQIVND (reference sequence). Trimming at V came to 5 bases and at J to 1 base, leaving 5 bases not matched to a gene. Complete variable domain (other parts from reference TRBV19 and TRBJ1-5): DGGITQSPKYLFRKEGQNVTLSCEQNLNHDAMYWYRQDPGQGLRLIYYSQIVNDFQKGDIAEGYSVSREKKESFPLTVTSAQKNPTAFYLCASSVPQGSNQPQHFGDGTRLSIL.

This clone has a single count. Just one base apart from a much larger clone, this may be a read error. Written as DNA, the CDR3 is TGTGCCAGCAGATCGGGGCGGAACACTGAAGCTTTCTTT. Protein product: CASRSGRNTEAFF. This chain links TRBV2 with TRBJ1-1, with a weak D call TRBD1 (5 bases). CDR3 size: 13 residues. V dropped 6 bases and J dropped 1 base, with 9 bases sitting between them. Germline loops: CDR1 SNHLY, CDR2 FYNNEI.